This T cell receptor (beta chain) was captured by sequencing in a study of blood T cell repertoires in COVID-19. Study context: Sites across the United States, Italy and Spain contributed samples from acute and convalescent COVID-19. PBMCs, B-cell-depleted T cells, or T cells provided the cDNA or gDNA that made up the material.

Per the original data handling: Researchers report that nucleated cell counts were estimated from reference gene primer amplification. Libraries were prepared by immunoSEQ multiplex PCR; TCRdb keeps only in-frame clonotypes and omits some of them. That table supplies the V and J calls and clone size; D and trimming were determined from the DNA. The sample has over 300,000 clones, roughly 90% seen once. This CDR3 has 15 amino acids. V was shortened by 4 bases and J by 5 bases, with 16 bases between the two germline ends. Germline V CDR1 and CDR2: SGHTS, YDEGEE. The sequencing sample was made of peripheral blood. V usage is TRBV5-8 and J usage is TRBJ1-5; D gene ambiguous. The TCR sequence derives from a man in his forties with acute or convalescent COVID-19. The DNA of the CDR3 is TGTGCCAGCAGCCCAAGACTCGGAGGGCATCAGCCCCAGCATTTT. Protein: CASSPRLGGHQPQHF. The full variable domain, with the rest looked up from reference TRBV5-8 and TRBJ1-5, is EAGVTQSPTHLIKTRGQQATLRCSPISGHTSVYWYQQALGLGLQFLLWYDEGEERNRGNFPPRFSGRQFPNYSSELNVNALELEDSALYLCASSPRLGGHQPQHFGDGTRLSIL.